Given below is one TCR beta chain in context. TCRdb used MiXCR to reprocess the RT-PCR reads, holding one entry per CDR3 protein. Of about 150,000 distinct CDR3 sequences listed, about 24% are singletons. CDR1 and CDR2 (germline): MNHEY, SVGEGT. J lost 7 bases, V lost 2 bases, and 19 bases had no gene match. The CDR3 spans 19 residues. The sample belongs to a study of patients and donors after allogeneic stem cell transplantation. This receptor was identified in a human donor who was either an allogeneic HSCT recipient or a stem cell or donor lymphocyte infusion donor (not recorded which). It is not recorded whose cells these are; they may come from a transplant donor. The sample consisted of blood, either unsorted or a sorted T cell fraction (not recorded which). The chain employs TRBV6-2 or TRBV6-3 and TRBJ2-1; 8 bases align to TRBD2. CDR3 sequence reads: CASSYVWNHGTRSGNEQFF. The CDR3 DNA reads TGTGCCAGCAGTTACGTTTGGAACCACGGGACTAGGTCGGGTAATGAGCAGTTCTTC.